The 18 T cell receptor beta chains below all came from one sample that was sequenced in a study of blood T cell repertoires in COVID-19 (dated by TCRdb to the early 2020s). Preparation of the library involved the immunoSEQ multiplex PCR assay. What TCRdb holds here is the immuneACCESS table cut down to in-frame rearrangements. Part of the clones is not present; checked against another copy, under half of the missing clones reflect an unresolved V gene, and the others are unexplained. The sample table contains over 65,000 clones; only one count was recorded for 86% of them. Approximately 8.4% of the sample comes from the top ten. The material sequenced was peripheral blood. Receptor source: a man younger than 40 with acute or convalescent COVID-19.

The CDR3 DNA is TGTGCCAGTAGGACAGGCGTCGGTACGCAGTATTTT. Amino acids: CASRTGVGTQYF. The chain has TRBV19 and TRBJ2-3; weak D call: TRBD1 (6 bases). Germline values: CDR1 LNHDA, CDR2 SQIVND (reference sequence). V was clipped by 6 bases and J by 8 bases, with 12 bases between them. CDR3 length: 12 residues. Full variable domain (missing parts from reference TRBV19 and TRBJ2-3): DGGITQSPKYLFRKEGQNVTLSCEQNLNHDAMYWYRQDPGQGLRLIYYSQIVNDFQKGDIAEGYSVSREKKESFPLTVTSAQKNPTAFYLCASRTGVGTQYFGPGTRLTVL.

On this clone itself: Mismatch with germline at one junction end may stem from a read error. The rearrangement joins TRBV5-1 to TRBJ2-1; a possible D gene is TRBD2 (6 bases). CDR3 length equals 14 residues. The germline gives CDR1 SGHRS, CDR2 YFSETQ. The CDR3 region has the DNA TGTGCCAGTAGCGGCGGGGAGGTCTCAGATGAGCAGTTCTTC. Encoded protein: CASSGGEVSDEQFF. The whole variable domain, filled in from reference TRBV5-1 and TRBJ2-1, reads KAGVTQTPRYLIKTRGQQVTLSCSPISGHRSVSWYQQTPGQGLQFLFEYFSETQRNKGNFPGRFSGRQFSNSRSEMNVSTLELGDSALYLCASSGGEVSDEQFFGPGTRLTVL.

The chain employs TRBV27 and TRBJ2-4; possibly TRBD2 for D (6 bases). Germline CDR1 and CDR2: MNHEY and SMNVEV (reference sequence). The CDR3 contains 16 residues. With 1 base removed from V and 6 bases from J, the gap between germline ends came to 16 bases. Here the CDR3 DNA reads TGTGCCAGCAGTTTATTTGCCAGTGGGGGGTTAAACATTCAGTACTTC. This translates into CASSLFASGGLNIQYF.

This clone was observed a single time. This rearrangement joins TRBV28 to TRBJ1-4, with TRBD1 matching 10 bases. Germline V gene data show CDR1 as MDHEN and CDR2 as SYDVKM. CDR3 length equals 15 residues. After removal of 3 bases from V and 8 bases from J, the junction contained 6 bases not matched to a gene. The CDR3 coding sequence is TGTGCCAGCAGTTTCTCAGGACAGGGGGAGGAAAAACTGTTTTTT. It specifies CASSFSGQGEEKLFF.

This clone has more than one count but fewer than ten. The rearrangement links TRBV2 to TRBJ2-1; 9 bases are a match to TRBD2. The CDR3 extends over 16 amino acids. Germline V gene lookup returns CDR1 SNHLY and CDR2 FYNNEI. The ends lost 1 base at V and 4 bases at J; junction bases unmatched: 5. CDR3 bases: TGTGCCAGCAGTGAAGTGGTGGCGGGAGGGTACAATGAGCAGTTCTTC. Amino acids: CASSEVVAGGYNEQFF.

The genes are TRBV28 and TRBJ2-5; TRBD2 aligns across 11 bases. The CDR3 consists of 17 residues. Unmatched junction bases numbered 13, after V lost 5 bases and J lost 5 bases. Germline V gene lookup returns CDR1 MDHEN and CDR2 SYDVKM. CDR3 sequence reads: CASSRLALAGVTETQYF. As DNA, the CDR3 is TGTGCCAGCAGTCGTCTTGCACTAGCGGGAGTTACGGAGACCCAGTACTTC.

The V and J genes are TRBV20-1 and TRBJ1-6; D might be TRBD1 (6 bases). The V end lost 3 bases, the J end lost 5 bases, and 11 bases lay between the germline ends. The CDR3 consists of 14 residues. CDR1 is DFQATT, CDR2 SNEGSKA, per germline (reference sequence). The CDR3 here is CSASLDSDNSPLHF. DNA for the CDR3: TGCAGTGCTAGTCTGGACAGCGATAATTCACCCCTCCACTTT.

This chain connects TRBV13 to TRBJ2-7; D is undetermined. V shed 5 bases and J shed 6 bases, with 11 bases lying between them. Germline values: CDR1 PRHDT, CDR2 FYEKMQ (reference sequence). This CDR3 region has 12 residues. The CDR3 reads CASSPLGSEQYF. Here the CDR3 DNA reads TGTGCCAGCAGCCCCCTGGGCTCCGAGCAGTACTTC.

Worth noting for this clone: This sample includes further DNA sequences coding for the same CDR3. V usage is TRBV7-9 and J usage is TRBJ2-3, with D possibly matching TRBD2 (5 bases). The CDR3 covers 14 residues. The germline V and J ends were trimmed by 3 bases and 3 bases, with 10 bases remaining between them. The germline CDR1 and CDR2 sequences are SEHNR and FQNEAQ (reference sequence). The DNA of the CDR3 is TGTGCCAGCAGCTTTTCTAGCCGGACAGATACGCAGTATTTT. The encoded protein is CASSFSSRTDTQYF.

The chain links TRBV6-5 to TRBJ2-3; 10 bases agree with TRBD2. J was trimmed by 7 bases and V by 7 bases; bases with no gene match: 11. The CDR3 length is 15 residues. CDR1 MNHEY and CDR2 SVGAGI come from the germline V gene. The CDR3 region is CASTPSGSKGNTQYF. The CDR3 DNA reads as TGTGCCAGCACGCCTAGCGGGAGTAAGGGAAATACGCAGTATTTT.

J is TRBJ1-6 and V is TRBV2, with D perhaps matching TRBD1 (6 bases). V lost 1 base and J 8 bases, leaving 12 bases between the germline ends. This CDR3 has 15 amino acids. Per the germline V gene, CDR1 is SNHLY and CDR2 is FYNNEI. The CDR3 region is CASSEEQGGYSPLHF. The CDR3 bases are TGTGCCAGCAGTGAAGAACAGGGTGGTTATTCACCCCTCCACTTT.

This clone occurred once. The gene calls are TRBV28 and TRBJ1-1; no clear D gene. V lost 6 bases, J lost 1 base, and 3 bases lay in between. From germline, CDR1 is MDHEN and CDR2 SYDVKM. This CDR3 has 11 residues. The CDR3 sequence is CASRANTEAFF. The DNA of the CDR3 is TGTGCCAGCAGGGCGAACACTGAAGCTTTCTTT.

The genes are TRBV5-6 and TRBJ2-5; unclear D gene. Germline V gives CDR1 SGHDT, CDR2 YYEEEE. V was pared by 1 base and J by 7 bases, with 11 bases between. This CDR3 comprises 13 residues. The CDR3 DNA follows: TGTGCCAGCAGCTTGACGACCTCGGGGACCCAGTACTTC. Residues: CASSLTTSGTQYF.

The rearrangement links TRBV28 to TRBJ2-3; D is possibly TRBD2 (6 bases). Germline CDR1 and CDR2: MDHEN and SYDVKM. V lost 6 bases, J lost 7 bases, and 20 bases lay in between. This CDR3 is built from 15 residues. The CDR3 nucleotides read TGTGCCAGCAGACCCCATTTGGGACTTTACTATACGCAGTATTTT. It translates to CASRPHLGLYYTQYF.

The gene calls are TRBV27 and TRBJ1-1; D uncertain. V lost 2 bases to trimming and J lost 1 base, with 11 bases between them. The CDR3 loop spans 15 amino acids. CDR1 is MNHEY and CDR2 is SMNVEV in the germline V gene (reference sequence). CDR3 in amino acids: CASSLRVAGNTEAFF. CDR3 coding DNA: TGTGCCAGCAGTTTACGAGTCGCGGGGAACACTGAAGCTTTCTTT.

This chain uses TRBV18 with TRBJ2-2; a possible D gene is TRBD2 (6 bases). The CDR3 length is 16 residues. The germline CDR1 and CDR2 sequences are KGHSH and LQKENI. V was cut by 3 bases and J by 0 bases, with 11 bases left in between. The CDR3 sequence is CASSPRRDPNTGELFF. CDR3 coding DNA: TGTGCCAGCTCACCTAGGCGGGACCCGAACACCGGGGAGCTGTTTTTT.

The V gene is TRBV12-5, the J gene TRBJ2-7; D may be TRBD2 (5 bases). V dropped 5 bases and J dropped 4 bases, with 9 bases sitting between them. The germline V gene encodes CDR1 LGHNT and CDR2 FRNRAP. The CDR3 length is 12 residues. CDR3 protein: CASGPSYYEQYF. The CDR3 DNA is TGTGCTAGTGGTCCTAGCTATTACGAGCAGTACTTC. Variable domain in full (rest from reference TRBV12-5 and TRBJ2-7): DARVTQTPRHKVTEMGQEVTMRCQPILGHNTVFWYRQTMMQGLELLAYFRNRAPLDDSGMPKDRFSAEMPDATLATLKIQPSEPRDSAVYFCASGPSYYEQYFGPGTRLTVT.

This clone was detected only once. The chain has TRBV30 and TRBJ2-7; D might be TRBD2 (6 bases). CDR1 and CDR2 (germline): GTSNPN, SVGIG (reference sequence). CDR3 length: 14 residues. V was cut by 2 bases and J by 3 bases, with 14 bases left in between. In DNA, the CDR3 is TGTGCCTGGAGTTTCGGGGACTCACACTACGAGCAGTACTTC. It yields the protein CAWSFGDSHYEQYF.